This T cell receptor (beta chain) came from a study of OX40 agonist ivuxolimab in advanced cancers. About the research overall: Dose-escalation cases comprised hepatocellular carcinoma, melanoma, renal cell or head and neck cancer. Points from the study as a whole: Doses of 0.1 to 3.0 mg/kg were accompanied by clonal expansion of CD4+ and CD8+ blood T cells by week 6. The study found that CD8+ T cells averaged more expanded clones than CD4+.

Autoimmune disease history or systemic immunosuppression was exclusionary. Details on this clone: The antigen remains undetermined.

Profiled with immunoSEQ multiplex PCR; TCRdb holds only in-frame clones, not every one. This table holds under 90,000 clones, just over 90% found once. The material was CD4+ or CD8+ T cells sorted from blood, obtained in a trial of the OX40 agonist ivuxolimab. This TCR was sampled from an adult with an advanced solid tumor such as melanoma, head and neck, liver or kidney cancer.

CDR3 in DNA: TGTGCCAGCGACCGGGGCGCCTACGAGCAGTACTTC. Residues: CASDRGAYEQYF. The gene calls are TRBV21-1 and TRBJ2-7. TRBV21-1 counts as a pseudogene. The CDR3 runs to 12 residues.